This T cell receptor beta chain was captured by sequencing in a study of T-cell memory formation after mild COVID-19. On the study more broadly: Clustering of TCRs was largely donor specific.

Amplification by 5'RACE using constant-segment primers produced TCR alpha and TCR beta cDNA libraries that carried sample barcodes and UMIs. Via MiXCR, TCRdb re-called the 5' RACE reads, giving one row per CDR3 protein. The table lists more than 110,000 distinct CDR3 sequences, around 27% of them singletons. A remark on this clonotype: Its antigen is as yet unknown.

With 6 bases removed from V and 7 bases from J, the gap between germline ends came to 13 bases. The germline V gene encodes CDR1 DFQATT and CDR2 SNEGSKA (reference sequence). CDR3 length equals 11 residues. General observations from the study: Contracting CD4+ clones were located mainly in CM and EM, and CD8+ clones in EMRA.

The specimen was PBMCs or a T cell subset sorted from them (not recorded which). The V and J genes are TRBV20-1 and TRBJ2-7; D not certain. The sequence came from an adult woman who had mild COVID-19 (a few samples of this study predate the infection). Cell type and time point are not known. The CDR3 DNA follows: TGCAGTGCCACCATAGGGCTGGAGCAGTACTTC. The encoded protein is CSATIGLEQYF.